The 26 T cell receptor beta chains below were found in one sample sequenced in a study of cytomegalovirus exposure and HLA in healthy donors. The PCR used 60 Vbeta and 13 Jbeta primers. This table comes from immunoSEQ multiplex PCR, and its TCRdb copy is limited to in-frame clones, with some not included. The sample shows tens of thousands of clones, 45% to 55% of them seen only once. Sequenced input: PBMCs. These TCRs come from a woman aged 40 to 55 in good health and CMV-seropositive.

The CDR3 loop is CASSQGATGSEQYF. The CDR3 DNA reads as TGTGCCAGCAGCCAAGGAGCGACAGGATCCGAGCAGTACTTC. V gene TRBV4-2 combines with J gene TRBJ2-7; D may be TRBD1 (6 bases). V was clipped by 1 base and J by 6 bases, with 13 bases between them. Germline CDR1 is LGHNA and CDR2 is YNFKEQ. This CDR3 has 14 residues.

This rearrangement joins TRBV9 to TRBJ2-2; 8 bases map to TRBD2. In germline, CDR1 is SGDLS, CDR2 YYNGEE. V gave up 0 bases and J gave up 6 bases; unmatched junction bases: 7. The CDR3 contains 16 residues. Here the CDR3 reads CASSVGWRGGPGELFF. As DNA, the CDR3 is TGTGCCAGCAGCGTAGGTTGGCGCGGGGGGCCCGGGGAGCTGTTTTTT.

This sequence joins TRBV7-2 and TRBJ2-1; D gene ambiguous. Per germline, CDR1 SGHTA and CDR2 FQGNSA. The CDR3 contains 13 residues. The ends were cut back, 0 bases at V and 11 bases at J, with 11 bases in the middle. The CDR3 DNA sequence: TGTGCCAGCAGCTTAGCCCTCTTTCCCCAGCAGTTCTTC. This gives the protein CASSLALFPQQFF. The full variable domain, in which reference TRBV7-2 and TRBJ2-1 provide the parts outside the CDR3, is GAGVSQSPSNKVTEKGKDVELRCDPISGHTALYWYRQSLGQGLEFLIYFQGNSAPDKSGLPSDRFSAERTGGSVSTLTIQRTQQEDSAVYLCASSLALFPQQFFGPGTRLTVL.

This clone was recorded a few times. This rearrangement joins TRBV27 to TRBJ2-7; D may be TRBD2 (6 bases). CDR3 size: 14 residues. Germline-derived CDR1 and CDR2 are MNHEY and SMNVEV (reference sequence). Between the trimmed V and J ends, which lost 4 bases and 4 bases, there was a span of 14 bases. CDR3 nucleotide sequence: TGTGCCAGCAGTTCCTCGACGCGGGGATACGAGCAGTACTTC. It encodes CASSSSTRGYEQYF.

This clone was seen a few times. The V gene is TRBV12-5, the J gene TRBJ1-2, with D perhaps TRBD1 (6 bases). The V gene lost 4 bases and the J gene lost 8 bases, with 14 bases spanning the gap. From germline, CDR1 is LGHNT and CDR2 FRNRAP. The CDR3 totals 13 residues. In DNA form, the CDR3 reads TGTGCTAGTGGTTCGGACACAGGGCACGGCTACACCTTC. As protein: CASGSDTGHGYTF.

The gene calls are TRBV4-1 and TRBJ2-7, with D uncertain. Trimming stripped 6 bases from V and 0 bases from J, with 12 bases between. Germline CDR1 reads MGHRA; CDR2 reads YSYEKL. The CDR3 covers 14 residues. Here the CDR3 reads CASRELPLSYEQYF. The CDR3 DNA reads TGCGCCAGCAGGGAGCTCCCGCTCTCCTACGAGCAGTACTTC.

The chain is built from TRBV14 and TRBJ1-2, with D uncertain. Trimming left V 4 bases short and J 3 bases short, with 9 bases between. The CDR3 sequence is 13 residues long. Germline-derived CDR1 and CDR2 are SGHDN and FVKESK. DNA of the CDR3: TGTGCCAGCAGCCCTGACACCTACTATGGCTACACCTTC. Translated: CASSPDTYYGYTF.

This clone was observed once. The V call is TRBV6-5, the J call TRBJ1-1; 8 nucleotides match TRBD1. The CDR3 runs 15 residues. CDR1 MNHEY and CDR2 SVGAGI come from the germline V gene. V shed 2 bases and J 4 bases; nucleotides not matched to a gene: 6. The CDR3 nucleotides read TGTGCCAGCAGTTACGGACAGGGATGGGGCACTGAAGCTTTCTTT. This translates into CASSYGQGWGTEAFF.

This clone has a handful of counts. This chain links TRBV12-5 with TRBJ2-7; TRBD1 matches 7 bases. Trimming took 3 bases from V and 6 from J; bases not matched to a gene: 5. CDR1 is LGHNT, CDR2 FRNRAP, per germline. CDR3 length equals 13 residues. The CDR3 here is CASGLSGGREQYF. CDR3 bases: TGTGCTAGTGGTTTATCAGGGGGTCGCGAGCAGTACTTC. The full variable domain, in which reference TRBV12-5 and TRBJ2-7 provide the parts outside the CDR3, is DARVTQTPRHKVTEMGQEVTMRCQPILGHNTVFWYRQTMMQGLELLAYFRNRAPLDDSGMPKDRFSAEMPDATLATLKIQPSEPRDSAVYFCASGLSGGREQYFGPGTRLTVT.

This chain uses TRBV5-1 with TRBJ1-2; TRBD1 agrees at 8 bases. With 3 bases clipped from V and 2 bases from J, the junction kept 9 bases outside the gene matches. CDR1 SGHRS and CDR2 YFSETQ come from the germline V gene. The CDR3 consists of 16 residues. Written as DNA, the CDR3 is TGCGCCAGCAGCTCGTCCGGGACAGGAAACAACTATGGCTACACCTTC. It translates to CASSSSGTGNNYGYTF.

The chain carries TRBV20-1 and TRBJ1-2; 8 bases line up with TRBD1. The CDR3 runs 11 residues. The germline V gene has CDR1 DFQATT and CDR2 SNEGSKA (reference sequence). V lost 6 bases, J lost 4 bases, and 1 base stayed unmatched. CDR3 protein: CSAGQGYGYTF. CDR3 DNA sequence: TGCAGTGCCGGACAGGGCTATGGCTACACCTTC.

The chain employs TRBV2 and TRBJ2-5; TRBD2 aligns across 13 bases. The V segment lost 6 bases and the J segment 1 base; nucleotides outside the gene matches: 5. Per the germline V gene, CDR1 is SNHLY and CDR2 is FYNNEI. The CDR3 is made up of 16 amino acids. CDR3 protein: CASRPGLAGSQETQYF. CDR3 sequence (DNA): TGTGCCAGCAGGCCGGGACTAGCGGGGAGCCAAGAGACCCAGTACTTC.

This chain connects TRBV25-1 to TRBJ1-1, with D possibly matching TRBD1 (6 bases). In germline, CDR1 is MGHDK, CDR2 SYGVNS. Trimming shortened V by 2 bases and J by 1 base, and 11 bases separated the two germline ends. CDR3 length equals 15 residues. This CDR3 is CASSETGTKNTEAFF. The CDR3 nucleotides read TGTGCCAGCAGTGAAACCGGGACAAAGAACACTGAAGCTTTCTTT.

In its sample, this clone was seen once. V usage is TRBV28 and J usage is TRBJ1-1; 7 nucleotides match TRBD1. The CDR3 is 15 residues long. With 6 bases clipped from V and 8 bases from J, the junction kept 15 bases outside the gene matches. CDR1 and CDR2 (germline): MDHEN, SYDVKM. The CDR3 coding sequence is TGTGCCAGCAGCCCTTTCGGACAGGCACTACCCGAAGCTTTCTTT. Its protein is CASSPFGQALPEAFF. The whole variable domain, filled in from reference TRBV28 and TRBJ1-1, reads DVKVTQSSRYLVKRTGEKVFLECVQDMDHENMFWYRQDPGLGLRLIYFSYDVKMKEKGDIPEGYSVSREKKERFSLILESASTNQTSMYLCASSPFGQALPEAFFGQGTRLTVV.

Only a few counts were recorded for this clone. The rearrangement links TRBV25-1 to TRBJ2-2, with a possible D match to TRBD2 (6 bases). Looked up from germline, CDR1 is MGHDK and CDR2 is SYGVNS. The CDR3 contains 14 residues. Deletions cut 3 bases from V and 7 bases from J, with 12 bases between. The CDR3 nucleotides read TGTGCCAGCAGTGAGTATCGGGAGTTCGGGGAGCTGTTTTTT. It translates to CASSEYREFGELFF.

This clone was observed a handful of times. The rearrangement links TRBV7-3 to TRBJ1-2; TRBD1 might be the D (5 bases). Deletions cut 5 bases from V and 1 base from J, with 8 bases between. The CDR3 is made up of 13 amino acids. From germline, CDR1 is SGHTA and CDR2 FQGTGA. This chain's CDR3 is CASSKGHNYGYTF. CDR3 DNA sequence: TGTGCCAGCAGCAAGGGGCATAACTATGGCTACACCTTC.

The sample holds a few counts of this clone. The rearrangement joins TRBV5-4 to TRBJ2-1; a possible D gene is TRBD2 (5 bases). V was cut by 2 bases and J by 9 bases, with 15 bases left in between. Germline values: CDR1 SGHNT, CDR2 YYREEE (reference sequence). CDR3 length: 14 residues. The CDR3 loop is CASSFAGWSGEQFF. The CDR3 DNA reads TGTGCCAGCAGCTTCGCGGGTTGGTCAGGTGAGCAGTTCTTC.

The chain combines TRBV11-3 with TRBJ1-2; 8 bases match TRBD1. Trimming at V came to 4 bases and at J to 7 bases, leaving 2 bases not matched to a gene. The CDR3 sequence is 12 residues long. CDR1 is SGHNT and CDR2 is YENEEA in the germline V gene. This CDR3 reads CASSYTGGGYTF. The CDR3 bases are TGTGCCAGCAGCTATACAGGGGGTGGCTACACCTTC.

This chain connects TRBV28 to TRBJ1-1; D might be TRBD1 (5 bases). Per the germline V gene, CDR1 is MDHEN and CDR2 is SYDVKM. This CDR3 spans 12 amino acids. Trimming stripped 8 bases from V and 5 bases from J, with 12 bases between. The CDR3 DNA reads TGTGCCAGCTTTTTGGGGGGGACTGAAGCTTTCTTT. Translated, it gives CASFLGGTEAFF.

The CDR3 bases are TGTGCCAGCAGCCGGACAGGGGAGAACTATGGCTACACCTTC. Protein: CASSRTGENYGYTF. The genes are TRBV6-5 and TRBJ1-2; the match to TRBD1 covers 9 bases. Trimming cost V 6 bases and J 2 bases; bases outside gene matches: 4. The CDR3 loop spans 14 amino acids. Germline V gene sequence: CDR1 MNHEY, CDR2 SVGAGI.

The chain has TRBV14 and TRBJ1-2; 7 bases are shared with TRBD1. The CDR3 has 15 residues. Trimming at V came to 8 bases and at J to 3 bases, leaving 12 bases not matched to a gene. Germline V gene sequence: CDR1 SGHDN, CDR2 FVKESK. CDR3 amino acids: CASGALFDRDYGYTF. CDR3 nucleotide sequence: TGTGCCAGCGGTGCGTTATTTGACAGGGACTATGGCTACACCTTC.

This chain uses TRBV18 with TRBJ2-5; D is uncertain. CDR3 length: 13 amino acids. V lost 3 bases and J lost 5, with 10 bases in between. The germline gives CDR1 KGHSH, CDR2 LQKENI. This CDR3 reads CASSPPQTETQYF. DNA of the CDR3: TGTGCCAGCTCACCTCCACAGACGGAGACCCAGTACTTC.

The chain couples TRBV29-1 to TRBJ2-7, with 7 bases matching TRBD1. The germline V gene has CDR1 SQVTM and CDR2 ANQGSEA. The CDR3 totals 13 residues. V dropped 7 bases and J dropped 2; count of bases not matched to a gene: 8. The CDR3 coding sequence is TGCAGCGCCACCCGGGACAGTCCCTACGAGCAGTACTTC. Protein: CSATRDSPYEQYF.

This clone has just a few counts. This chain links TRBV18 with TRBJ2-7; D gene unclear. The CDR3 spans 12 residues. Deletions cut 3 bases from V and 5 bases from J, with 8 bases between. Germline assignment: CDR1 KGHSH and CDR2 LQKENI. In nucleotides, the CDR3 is TGTGCCAGCTCACCCCCTAACGACGAGCAGTACTTC. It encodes CASSPPNDEQYF.

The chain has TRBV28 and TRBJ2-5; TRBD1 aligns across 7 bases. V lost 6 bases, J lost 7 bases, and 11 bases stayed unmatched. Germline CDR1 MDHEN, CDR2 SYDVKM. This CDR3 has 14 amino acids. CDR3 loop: CASRPRTGSGTQYF. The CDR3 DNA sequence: TGTGCCAGCAGGCCCCGGACAGGTTCGGGGACCCAGTACTTC.

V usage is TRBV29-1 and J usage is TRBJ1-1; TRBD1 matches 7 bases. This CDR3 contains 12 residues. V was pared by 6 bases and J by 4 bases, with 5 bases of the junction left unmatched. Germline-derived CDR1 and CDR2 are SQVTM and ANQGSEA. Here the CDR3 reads CSVDREFTEAFF. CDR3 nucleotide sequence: TGCAGCGTAGACAGGGAGTTCACTGAAGCTTTCTTT.